These 3 T cell receptor beta chains were sequenced from one sample in a study of human T cells and chemical hapten exposure. TCRdb ran MiXCR on the RACE reads and lists one entry per CDR3 protein. Of tens of thousands of distinct CDR3 sequences listed, about an eighth are singletons. The time point: patch test 1, 2 weeks after DPC sensitization. Treatment in this sample: therapeutic diphenylcyclopropenone sensitization with weekly scalp DPC. Sequenced material: whole blood, taken in connection with sensitization to the hapten diphenylcyclopropenone (DPC). These receptors were taken from a woman aged 55-69 years with alopecia areata. Some clones in this sample may be carry-over from other donors' samples.

This clonotype appeared a few times. The rearrangement links TRBV20-1 to TRBJ2-3; 10 bases agree with TRBD2. Germline CDR1 is DFQATT and CDR2 is SNEGSKA (reference sequence). V gave up 2 bases and J gave up 3 bases; unmatched junction bases: 5. The CDR3 runs to 15 residues. The CDR3 loop is CSARLRSGGTDTQYF. In nucleotides, the CDR3 is TGCAGTGCTAGATTGCGTAGCGGGGGGACAGATACGCAGTATTTT.

The rearrangement links TRBV18 to TRBJ1-2; 10 bases fit TRBD1. CDR1 KGHSH and CDR2 LQKENI come from the germline V gene. Germline trimming cut 3 bases from V and 5 bases from J; bases unmatched to any gene: 12. The CDR3 has 17 residues. The CDR3 spells CASSPGQGVNPSYGYTF. CDR3 in DNA: TGTGCCAGCTCACCTGGACAGGGGGTGAATCCCAGTTATGGCTACACCTTC.

A remark on this clonotype: It may be a read error: a sequence one base away is much more abundant. This rearrangement joins TRBV7-3 to TRBJ1-1; D may be TRBD1 (6 bases). The CDR3 is 13 residues long. Germline V CDR1 and CDR2: SGHTA, FQGTGA. Here the CDR3 reads CVSSSNRDTEAFF. DNA of the CDR3: TGTGTCAGCAGCTCCAACAGGGACACTGAAGCTTTCTTT.